This paragraph covers one T cell receptor (beta chain) sequence. Its antigen is currently unknown. The data were taken from a study of T cells in localized non-small cell lung cancer. General study points: Only one tumor region went through sequencing, so heterogeneity may still be there. Across samples, adjacent lung featured a median around 56 of the top 100 tumor clones. Tumor trailed uninvolved adjacent lung in T cell clonality, which peaked there. An association was observed between higher blood T cell density and longer overall survival.

The V gene's germline CDR1 is MGHDK and CDR2 SYGVNS. The V end lost 7 bases, the J end lost 3 bases, and 7 bases lay between the germline ends. The CDR3 totals 11 residues. Some clones are missing from TCRdb's copy, which holds only in-frame ones; the method was immunoSEQ multiplex PCR. The table has 20,000 to 30,000 clones, 80% to 85% seen once. The chain has TRBV25-1 and TRBJ2-7; TRBD1 might be the D (6 bases). The sequence was obtained from a man aged 35 to 70 with stage II lung adenocarcinoma. Sequences were derived from PBMCs, sampled before any cancer treatment. Written as DNA, the CDR3 is TGTGCCAGCAAGGACAGCTACGAGCAGTACTTC. It specifies CASKDSYEQYF.